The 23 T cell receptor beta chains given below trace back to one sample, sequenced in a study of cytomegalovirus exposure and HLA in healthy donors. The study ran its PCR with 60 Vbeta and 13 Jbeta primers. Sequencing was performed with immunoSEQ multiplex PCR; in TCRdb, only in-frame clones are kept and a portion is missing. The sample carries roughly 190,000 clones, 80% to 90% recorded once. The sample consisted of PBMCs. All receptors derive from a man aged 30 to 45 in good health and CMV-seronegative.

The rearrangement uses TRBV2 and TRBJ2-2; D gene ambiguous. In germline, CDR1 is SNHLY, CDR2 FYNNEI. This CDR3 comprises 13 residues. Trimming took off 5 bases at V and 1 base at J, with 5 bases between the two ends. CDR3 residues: CASSQKNTGELFF. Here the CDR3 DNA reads TGTGCCAGCAGTCAAAAGAACACCGGGGAGCTGTTTTTT.

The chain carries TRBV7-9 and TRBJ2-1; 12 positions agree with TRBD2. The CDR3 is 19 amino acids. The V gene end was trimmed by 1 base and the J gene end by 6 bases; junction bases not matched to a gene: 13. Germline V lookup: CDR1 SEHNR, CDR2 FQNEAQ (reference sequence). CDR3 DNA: TGTGCCAGCAGCTTAGGGGCGTTTCTTGGGACTAGCGGGTTCAATGAGCAGTTCTTC. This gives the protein CASSLGAFLGTSGFNEQFF.

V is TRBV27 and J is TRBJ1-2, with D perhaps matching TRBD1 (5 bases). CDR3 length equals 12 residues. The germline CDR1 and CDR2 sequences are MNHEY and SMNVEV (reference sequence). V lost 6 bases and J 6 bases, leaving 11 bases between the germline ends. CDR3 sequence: CASSPWGDGYTF. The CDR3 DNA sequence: TGTGCCAGCAGCCCGTGGGGCGATGGCTACACCTTC.

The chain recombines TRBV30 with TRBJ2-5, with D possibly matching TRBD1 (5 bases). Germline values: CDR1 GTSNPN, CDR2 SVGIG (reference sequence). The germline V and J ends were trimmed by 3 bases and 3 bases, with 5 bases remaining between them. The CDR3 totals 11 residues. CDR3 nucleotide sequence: TGTGCCTGGAGACAGGAAGAGACCCAGTACTTC. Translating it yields CAWRQEETQYF.

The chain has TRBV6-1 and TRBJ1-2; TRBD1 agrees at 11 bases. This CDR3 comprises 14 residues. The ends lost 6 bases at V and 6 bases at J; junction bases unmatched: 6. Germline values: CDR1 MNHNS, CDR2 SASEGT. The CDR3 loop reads CASSLRDRGDGYTF. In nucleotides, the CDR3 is TGTGCCAGCAGCCTCCGGGACAGGGGGGATGGCTACACCTTC.

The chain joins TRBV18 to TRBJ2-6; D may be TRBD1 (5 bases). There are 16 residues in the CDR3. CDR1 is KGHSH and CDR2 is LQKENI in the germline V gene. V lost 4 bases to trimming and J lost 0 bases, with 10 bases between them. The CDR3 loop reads CASSQGHLSGANVLTF. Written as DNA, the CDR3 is TGTGCCAGCTCACAAGGACACCTCTCTGGGGCCAACGTCCTGACTTTC.

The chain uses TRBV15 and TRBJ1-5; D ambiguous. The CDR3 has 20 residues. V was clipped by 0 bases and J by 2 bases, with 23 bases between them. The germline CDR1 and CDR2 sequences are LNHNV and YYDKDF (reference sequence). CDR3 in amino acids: CATSRDPELPGEVGNQPQHF. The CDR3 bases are TGTGCCACCAGCAGAGACCCGGAACTCCCGGGAGAGGTGGGCAATCAGCCCCAGCATTTT. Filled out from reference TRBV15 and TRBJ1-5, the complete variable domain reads DAMVIQNPRYQVTQFGKPVTLSCSQTLNHNVMYWYQQKSSQAPKLLFHYYDKDFNNEADTPDNFQSRRPNTSFCFLDIRSPGLGDTAMYLCATSRDPELPGEVGNQPQHFGDGTRLSIL.

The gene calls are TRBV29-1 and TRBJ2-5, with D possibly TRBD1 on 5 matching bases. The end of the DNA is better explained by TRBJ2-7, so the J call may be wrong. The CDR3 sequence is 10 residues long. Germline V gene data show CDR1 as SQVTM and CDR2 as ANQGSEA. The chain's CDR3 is CSVGTTEQYF. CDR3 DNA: TGCAGCGTTGGGACAACCGAGCAGTACTTC.

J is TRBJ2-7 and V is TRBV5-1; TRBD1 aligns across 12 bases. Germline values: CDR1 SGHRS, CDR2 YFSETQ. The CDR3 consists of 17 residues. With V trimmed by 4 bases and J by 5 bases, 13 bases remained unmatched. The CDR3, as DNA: TGCGCCAGCAGCAACCGGGACAGGGGGCTTAGAACCCACGAGCAGTACTTC. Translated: CASSNRDRGLRTHEQYF.

The DNA of the CDR3 is TGTGCCAGCAGCTGGACAGGGGATGAGCAGTTCTTC. Amino acid sequence: CASSWTGDEQFF. V gene TRBV5-4 combines with J gene TRBJ2-1; 9 bases map to TRBD1. In germline, CDR1 is SGHNT, CDR2 YYREEE (reference sequence). The CDR3 is 12 amino acids. V shed 3 bases and J 8 bases; nucleotides not matched to a gene: 0. The whole variable domain, remainder taken from reference TRBV5-4 and TRBJ2-1, is ETGVTQSPTHLIKTRGQQVTLRCSSQSGHNTVSWYQQALGQGPQFIFQYYREEENGRGNFPPRFSGLQFPNYSSELNVNALELDDSALYLCASSWTGDEQFFGPGTRLTVL.

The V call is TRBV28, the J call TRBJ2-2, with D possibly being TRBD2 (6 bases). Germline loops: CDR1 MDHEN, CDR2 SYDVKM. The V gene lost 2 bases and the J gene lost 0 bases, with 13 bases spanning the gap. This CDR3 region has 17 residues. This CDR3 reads CASSLVGTAPNTGELFF. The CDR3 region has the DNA TGTGCCAGCAGTTTAGTCGGGACTGCCCCGAACACCGGGGAGCTGTTTTTT. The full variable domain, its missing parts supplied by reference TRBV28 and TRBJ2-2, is DVKVTQSSRYLVKRTGEKVFLECVQDMDHENMFWYRQDPGLGLRLIYFSYDVKMKEKGDIPEGYSVSREKKERFSLILESASTNQTSMYLCASSLVGTAPNTGELFFGEGSRLTVL.

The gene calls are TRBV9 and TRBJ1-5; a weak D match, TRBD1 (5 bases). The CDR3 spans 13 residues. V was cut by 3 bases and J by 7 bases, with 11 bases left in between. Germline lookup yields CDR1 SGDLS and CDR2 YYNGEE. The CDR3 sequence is CASSANGGQPQHF. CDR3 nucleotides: TGTGCCAGCAGCGCCAACGGGGGGCAGCCCCAGCATTTT.

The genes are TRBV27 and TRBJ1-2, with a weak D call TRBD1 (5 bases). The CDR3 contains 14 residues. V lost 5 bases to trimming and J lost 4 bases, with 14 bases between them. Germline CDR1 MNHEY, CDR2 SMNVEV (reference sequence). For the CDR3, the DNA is TGTGCCAGCAGTCCCGGGGGAGGTCTCTATGGCTACACCTTC. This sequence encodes CASSPGGGLYGYTF.

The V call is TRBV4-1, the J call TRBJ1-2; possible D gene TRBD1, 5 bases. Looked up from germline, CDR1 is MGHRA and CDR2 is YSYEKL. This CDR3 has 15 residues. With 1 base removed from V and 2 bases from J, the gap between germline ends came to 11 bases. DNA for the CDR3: TGCGCCAGCAGCCAAGCCCCTACAGGAAACTATGGCTACACCTTC. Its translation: CASSQAPTGNYGYTF.

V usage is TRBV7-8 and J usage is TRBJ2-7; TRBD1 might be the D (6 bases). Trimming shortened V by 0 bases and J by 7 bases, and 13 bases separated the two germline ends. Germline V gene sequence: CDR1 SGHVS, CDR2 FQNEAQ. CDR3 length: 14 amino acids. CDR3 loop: CASSLAGAQGEQYF. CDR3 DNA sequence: TGTGCCAGCAGCTTAGCGGGGGCCCAGGGGGAGCAGTACTTC.

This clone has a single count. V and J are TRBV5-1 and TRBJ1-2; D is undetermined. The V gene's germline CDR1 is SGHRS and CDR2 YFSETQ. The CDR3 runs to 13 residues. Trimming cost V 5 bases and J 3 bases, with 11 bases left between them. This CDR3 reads CASSRQRDYGYTF. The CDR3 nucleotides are TGCGCCAGCAGTAGGCAGAGGGACTATGGCTACACCTTC. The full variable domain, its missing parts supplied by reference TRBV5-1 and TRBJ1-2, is KAGVTQTPRYLIKTRGQQVTLSCSPISGHRSVSWYQQTPGQGLQFLFEYFSETQRNKGNFPGRFSGRQFSNSRSEMNVSTLELGDSALYLCASSRQRDYGYTFGSGTRLTVV.

CDR3: CASRSTQAGRYNEQFF. The DNA of the CDR3 is TGTGCCAGCAGATCTACTCAAGCGGGACGTTACAATGAGCAGTTCTTC. The chain has TRBV7-6 and TRBJ2-1; 7 bases map to TRBD2. This CDR3 spans 16 amino acids. Trimming removed 6 bases from V and 4 bases from J; junction bases left unmatched: 12. CDR1 is SGHVS and CDR2 is FNYEAQ in the germline V gene.

The CDR3 bases are TGTGCCAGCAGCTTTTCGTTTTCGGGAGTATTCAATGAGCAGTTCTTC. It encodes CASSFSFSGVFNEQFF. The chain has TRBV7-4 and TRBJ2-1; TRBD2 might be the D (6 bases). V was pared by 3 bases and J by 6 bases, with 18 bases between. This CDR3 is 16 amino acids long. Germline V gives CDR1 SGHVT, CDR2 SQSDAQ.

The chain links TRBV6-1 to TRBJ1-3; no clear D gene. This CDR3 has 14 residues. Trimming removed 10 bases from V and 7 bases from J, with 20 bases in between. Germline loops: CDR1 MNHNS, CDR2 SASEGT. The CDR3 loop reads CATVREVVGNTIYF. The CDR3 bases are TGTGCCACTGTGAGGGAGGTTGTGGGGAACACCATATATTTT.

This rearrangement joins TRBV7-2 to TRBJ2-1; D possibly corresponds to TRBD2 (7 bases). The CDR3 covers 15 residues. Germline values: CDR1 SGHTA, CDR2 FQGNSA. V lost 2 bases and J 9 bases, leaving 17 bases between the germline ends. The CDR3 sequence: CASSLNTGGRSEQFF. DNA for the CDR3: TGTGCCAGCAGCTTAAATACGGGGGGCCGTAGTGAGCAGTTCTTC.

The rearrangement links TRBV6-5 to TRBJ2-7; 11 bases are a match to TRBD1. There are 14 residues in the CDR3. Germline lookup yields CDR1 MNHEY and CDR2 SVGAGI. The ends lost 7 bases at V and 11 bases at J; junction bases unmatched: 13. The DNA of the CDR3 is TGTGCCAGCAAACCGGACAGGGGGCGACCTTGGGAGTACTTC. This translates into CASKPDRGRPWEYF.

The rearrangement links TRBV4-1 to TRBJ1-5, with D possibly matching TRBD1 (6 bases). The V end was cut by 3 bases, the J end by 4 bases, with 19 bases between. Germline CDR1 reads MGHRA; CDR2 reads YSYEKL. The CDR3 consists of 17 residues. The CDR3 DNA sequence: TGCGCCAGCAGCCAGAAGCAGGGAGGGGGGGGTAATCAGCCCCAGCATTTT. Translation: CASSQKQGGGGNQPQHF.

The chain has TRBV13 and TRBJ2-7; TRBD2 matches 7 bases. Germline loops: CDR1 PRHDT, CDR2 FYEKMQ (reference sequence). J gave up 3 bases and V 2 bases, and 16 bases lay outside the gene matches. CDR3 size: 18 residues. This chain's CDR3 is CASSLFGESGIGRYEQYF. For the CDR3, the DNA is TGTGCCAGCAGCTTATTTGGGGAAAGCGGGATTGGACGCTACGAGCAGTACTTC.